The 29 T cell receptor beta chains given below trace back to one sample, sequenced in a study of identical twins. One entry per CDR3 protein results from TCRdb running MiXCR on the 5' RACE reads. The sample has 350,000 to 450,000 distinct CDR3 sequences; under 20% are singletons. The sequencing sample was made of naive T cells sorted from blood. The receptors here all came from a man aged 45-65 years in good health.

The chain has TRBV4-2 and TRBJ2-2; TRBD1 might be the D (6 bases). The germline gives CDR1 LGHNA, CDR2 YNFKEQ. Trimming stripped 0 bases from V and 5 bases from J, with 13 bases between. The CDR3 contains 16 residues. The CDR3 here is CASSQDLGQGTGELFF. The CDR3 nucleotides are TGTGCCAGCAGCCAAGACCTGGGGCAGGGGACCGGGGAGCTGTTTTTT.

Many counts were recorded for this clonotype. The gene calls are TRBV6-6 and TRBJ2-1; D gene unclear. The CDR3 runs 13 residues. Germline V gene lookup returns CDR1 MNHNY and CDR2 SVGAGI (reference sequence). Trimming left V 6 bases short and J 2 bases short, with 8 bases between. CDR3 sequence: CASRDGTYNEQFF. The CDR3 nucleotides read TGTGCCAGCAGAGACGGTACCTACAATGAGCAGTTCTTC.

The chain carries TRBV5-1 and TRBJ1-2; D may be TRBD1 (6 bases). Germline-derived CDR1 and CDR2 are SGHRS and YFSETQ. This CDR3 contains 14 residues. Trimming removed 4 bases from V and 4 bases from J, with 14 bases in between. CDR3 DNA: TGCGCCAGCAGCCGGGACACCACACTCTATGGCTACACCTTC. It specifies CASSRDTTLYGYTF.

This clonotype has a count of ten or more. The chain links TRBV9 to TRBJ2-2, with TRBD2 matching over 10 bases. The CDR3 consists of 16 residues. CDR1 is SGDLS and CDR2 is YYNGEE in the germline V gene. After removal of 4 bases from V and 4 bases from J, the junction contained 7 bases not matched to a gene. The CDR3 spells CASSTLAGAFTGELFF. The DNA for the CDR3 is TGTGCCAGCAGCACCCTAGCGGGGGCCTTCACCGGGGAGCTGTTTTTT.

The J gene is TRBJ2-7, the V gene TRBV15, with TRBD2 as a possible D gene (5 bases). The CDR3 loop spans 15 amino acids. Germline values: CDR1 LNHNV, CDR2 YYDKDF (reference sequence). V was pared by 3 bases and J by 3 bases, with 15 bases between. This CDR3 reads CATSSRLEVIYEQYF. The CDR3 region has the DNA TGTGCCACCAGCAGCCGCTTGGAGGTAATCTACGAGCAGTACTTC.

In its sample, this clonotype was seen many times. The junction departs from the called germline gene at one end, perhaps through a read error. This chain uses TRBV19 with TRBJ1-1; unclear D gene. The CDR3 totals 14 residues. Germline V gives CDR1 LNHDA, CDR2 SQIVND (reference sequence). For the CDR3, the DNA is TGTGCCAGTAGTACCCCACCGATTAGGACTGAAGCCTTCTTT. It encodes CASSTPPIRTEAFF.

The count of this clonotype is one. The CDR3 sequence: CASSLFPGEDYEQYF. CDR3 bases: TGCGCCAGCAGCTTGTTTCCAGGGGAGGACTACGAGCAGTACTTC. This sequence joins TRBV5-1 and TRBJ2-7, with D perhaps assigned TRBD1 or TRBD2 (6 bases each). V was pared by 1 base and J by 3 bases, with 14 bases between. Per germline, CDR1 SGHRS and CDR2 YFSETQ. The CDR3 is 15 amino acids.

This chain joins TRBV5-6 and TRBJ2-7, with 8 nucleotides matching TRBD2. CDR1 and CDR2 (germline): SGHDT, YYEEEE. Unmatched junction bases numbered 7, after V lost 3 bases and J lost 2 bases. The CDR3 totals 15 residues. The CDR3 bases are TGTGCCAGCAGCTCGAAACTAGCGGCCACCTACGAGCAGTACTTC. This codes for CASSSKLAATYEQYF.

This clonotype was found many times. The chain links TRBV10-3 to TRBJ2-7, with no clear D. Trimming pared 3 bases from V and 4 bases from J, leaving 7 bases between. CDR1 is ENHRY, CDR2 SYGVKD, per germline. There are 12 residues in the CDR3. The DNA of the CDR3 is TGTGCCATCAGTGATCAGGTATACGAGCAGTACTTC. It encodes CAISDQVYEQYF.

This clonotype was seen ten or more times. For the CDR3, the DNA is TGTGCCAGCAGCGGCGGAAGGACAGGGGGCGCCGATACCGGGGAGCTGTTTTTT. Translating it yields CASSGGRTGGADTGELFF. The J gene is TRBJ2-2, the V gene TRBV5-5; 11 bases agree with TRBD1. Germline CDR1 is SGHKS and CDR2 is YYEKEE (reference sequence). Trimming at V came to 4 bases and at J to 5 bases, leaving 13 bases not matched to a gene. The CDR3 spans 18 residues.

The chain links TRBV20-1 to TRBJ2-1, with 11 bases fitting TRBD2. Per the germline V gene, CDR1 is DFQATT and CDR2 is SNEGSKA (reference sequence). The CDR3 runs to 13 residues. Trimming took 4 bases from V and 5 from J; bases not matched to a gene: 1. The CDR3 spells CSATGLADNEQFF. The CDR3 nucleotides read TGCAGTGCTACGGGACTAGCGGACAATGAGCAGTTCTTC.

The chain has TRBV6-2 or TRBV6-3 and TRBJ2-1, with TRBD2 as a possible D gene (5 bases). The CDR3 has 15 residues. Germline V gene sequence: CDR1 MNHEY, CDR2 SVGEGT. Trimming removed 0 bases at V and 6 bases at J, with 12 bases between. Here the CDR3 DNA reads TGTGCCAGCAGTTACTCGATTATCGGGGTCAATGAGCAGTTCTTC. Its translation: CASSYSIIGVNEQFF.

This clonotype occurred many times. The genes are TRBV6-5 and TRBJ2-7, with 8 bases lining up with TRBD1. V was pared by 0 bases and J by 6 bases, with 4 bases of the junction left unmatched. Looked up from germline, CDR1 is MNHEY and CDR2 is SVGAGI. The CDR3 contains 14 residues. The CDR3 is CASSYSRQGREQYF. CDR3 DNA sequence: TGTGCCAGCAGTTACTCGCGACAGGGGCGCGAGCAGTACTTC.

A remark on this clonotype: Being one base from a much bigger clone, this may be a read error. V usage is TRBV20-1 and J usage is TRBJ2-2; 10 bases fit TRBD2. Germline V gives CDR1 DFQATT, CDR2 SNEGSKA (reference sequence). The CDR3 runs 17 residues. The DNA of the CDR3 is TGCGGTGCTAGGGTAGCGGGGGGCCCCGCGAACACCGGGGAGCTGTTTTTT. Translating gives CGARVAGGPANTGELFF.

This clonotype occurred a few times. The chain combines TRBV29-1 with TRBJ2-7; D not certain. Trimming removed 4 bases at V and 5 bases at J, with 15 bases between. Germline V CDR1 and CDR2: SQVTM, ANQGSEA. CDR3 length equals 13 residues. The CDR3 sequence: CSVGEGNGHEQYF. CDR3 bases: TGCAGCGTTGGGGAAGGGAACGGCCACGAGCAGTACTTC.

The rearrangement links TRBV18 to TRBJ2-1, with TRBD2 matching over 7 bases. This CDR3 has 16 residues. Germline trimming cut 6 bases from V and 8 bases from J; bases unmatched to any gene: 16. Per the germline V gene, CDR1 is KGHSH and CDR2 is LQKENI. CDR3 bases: TGTGCCAGCTCCGGCGTGTGGCGGGAGTTTTACCATGAGCAGTTCTTC. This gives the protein CASSGVWREFYHEQFF.

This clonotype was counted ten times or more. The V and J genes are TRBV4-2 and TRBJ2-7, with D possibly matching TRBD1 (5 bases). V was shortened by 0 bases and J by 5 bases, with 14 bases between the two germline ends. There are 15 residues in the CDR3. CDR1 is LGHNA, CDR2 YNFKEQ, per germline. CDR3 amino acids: CASSQEGRQGNEQYF. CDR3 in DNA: TGTGCCAGCAGCCAAGAGGGGCGGCAGGGCAACGAGCAGTACTTC.

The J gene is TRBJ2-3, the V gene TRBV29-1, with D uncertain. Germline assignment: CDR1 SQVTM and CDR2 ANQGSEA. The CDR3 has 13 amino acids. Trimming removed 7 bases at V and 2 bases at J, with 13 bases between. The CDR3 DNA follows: TGCAGCGCCGAGGCAGCAAACACAGATACGCAGTATTTT. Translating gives CSAEAANTDTQYF.

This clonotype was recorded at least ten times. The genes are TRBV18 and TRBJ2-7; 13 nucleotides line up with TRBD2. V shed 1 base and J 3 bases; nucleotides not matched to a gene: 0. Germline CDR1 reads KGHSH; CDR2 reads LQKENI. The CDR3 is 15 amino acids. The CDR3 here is CASSPRTSGSYEQYF. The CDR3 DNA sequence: TGTGCCAGCTCACCACGGACTAGCGGGAGCTACGAGCAGTACTTC.

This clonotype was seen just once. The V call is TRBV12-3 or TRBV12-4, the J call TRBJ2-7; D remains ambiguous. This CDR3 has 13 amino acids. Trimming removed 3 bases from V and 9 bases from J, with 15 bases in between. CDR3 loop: CASSFDFESMQYF. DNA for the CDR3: TGTGCCAGCAGTTTTGACTTTGAGTCGATGCAGTACTTC.

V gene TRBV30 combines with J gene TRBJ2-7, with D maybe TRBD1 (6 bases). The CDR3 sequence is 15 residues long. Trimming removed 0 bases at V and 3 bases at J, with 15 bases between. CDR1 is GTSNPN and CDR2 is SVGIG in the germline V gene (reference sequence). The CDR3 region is CAWSVKGELGYEQYF. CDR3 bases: TGTGCCTGGAGTGTGAAGGGGGAGTTAGGCTACGAGCAGTACTTC.

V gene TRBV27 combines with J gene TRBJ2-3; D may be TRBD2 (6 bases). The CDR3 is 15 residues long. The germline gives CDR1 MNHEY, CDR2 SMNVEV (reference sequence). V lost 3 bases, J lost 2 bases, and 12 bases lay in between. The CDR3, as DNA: TGTGCCAGCAGTTTCATAGCGGAGTACACAGATACGCAGTATTTT. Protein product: CASSFIAEYTDTQYF.

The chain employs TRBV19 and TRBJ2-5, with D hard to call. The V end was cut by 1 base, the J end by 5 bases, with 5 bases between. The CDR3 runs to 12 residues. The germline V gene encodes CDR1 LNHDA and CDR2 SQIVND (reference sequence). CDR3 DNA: TGTGCCAGTAGTATAGGAGAGGAGACCCAGTACTTC. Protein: CASSIGEETQYF.

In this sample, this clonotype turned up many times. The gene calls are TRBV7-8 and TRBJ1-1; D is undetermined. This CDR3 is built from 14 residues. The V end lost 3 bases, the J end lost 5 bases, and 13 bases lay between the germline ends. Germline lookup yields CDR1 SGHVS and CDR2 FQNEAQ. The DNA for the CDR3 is TGTGCCAGCAGCTTTAGGCAGGTGTGGACTGAAGCTTTCTTT. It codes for CASSFRQVWTEAFF.

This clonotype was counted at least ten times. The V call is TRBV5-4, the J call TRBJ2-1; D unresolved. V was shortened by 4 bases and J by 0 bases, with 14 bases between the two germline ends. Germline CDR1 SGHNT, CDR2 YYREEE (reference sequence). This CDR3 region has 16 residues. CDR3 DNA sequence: TGTGCCAGCAGCCGCCCAGGACCCGTCTCCTACAATGAGCAGTTCTTC. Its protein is CASSRPGPVSYNEQFF.

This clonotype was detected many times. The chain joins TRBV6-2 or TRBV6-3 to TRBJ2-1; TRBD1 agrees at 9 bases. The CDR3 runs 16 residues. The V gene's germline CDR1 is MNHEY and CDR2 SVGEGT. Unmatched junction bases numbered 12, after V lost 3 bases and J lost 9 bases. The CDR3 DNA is TGTGCCAGCAGTTATCTTAACAGGGGGCCAACCAGTGAGCAGTTCTTC. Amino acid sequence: CASSYLNRGPTSEQFF.

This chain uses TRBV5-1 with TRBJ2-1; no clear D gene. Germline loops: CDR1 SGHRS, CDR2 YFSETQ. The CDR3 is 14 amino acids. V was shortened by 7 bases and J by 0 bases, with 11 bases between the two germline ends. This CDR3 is CASQEISSYNEQFF. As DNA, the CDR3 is TGCGCCAGCCAAGAGATCAGCTCCTACAATGAGCAGTTCTTC.

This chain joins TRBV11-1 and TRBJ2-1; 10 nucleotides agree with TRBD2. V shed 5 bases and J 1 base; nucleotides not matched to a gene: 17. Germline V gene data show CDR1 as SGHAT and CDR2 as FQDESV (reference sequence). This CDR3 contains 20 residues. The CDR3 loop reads CASSPSLGSGRGSSYNEQFF. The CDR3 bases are TGTGCCAGCAGCCCCTCCCTCGGCAGCGGGAGGGGATCATCCTACAATGAGCAGTTCTTC.

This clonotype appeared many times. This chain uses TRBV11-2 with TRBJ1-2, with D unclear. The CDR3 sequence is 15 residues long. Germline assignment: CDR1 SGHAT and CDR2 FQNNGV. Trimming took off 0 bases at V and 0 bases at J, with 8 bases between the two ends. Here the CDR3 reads CASSLEYSPNYGYTF. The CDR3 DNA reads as TGTGCCAGCAGCTTAGAATACAGTCCTAACTATGGCTACACCTTC.